These T cell receptor beta chains were read from a single sample in a study of T cell clones after liver transplantation. TCRdb's table, derived via immunoSEQ multiplex PCR, lists solely in-frame clones and lacks some. The table includes around 6,100 clones, over 70% detected once. The sequencing used CD8+ T cells from blood, collected before liver transplant. The receptor source for this set is a human donor who received a liver transplant. CDR3s include the opening cysteine and the closing phenylalanine or tryptophan. D genes are given only for firm matches. Size is omitted from some rows. Given values are once, few, many or a class for expanded clones.

14 TRBJ1-1 TRBV7-2 NA TRBD1 CASSLAGGNTEAFF TGTGCCAGCAGCTTAGCAGGGGGCAACACTGAAGCTTTCTTT
13 TRBJ2-7 TRBV7-9 NA NA CASSQGRYYEQYF TGTGCCAGCAGCCAGGGACGGTACTACGAGCAGTACTTC
10 TRBJ2-3 TRBV7-9 NA NA CATHPDTQYF TGTGCCACCCATCCTGATACGCAGTATTTT
16 TRBJ2-7 TRBV11-2 NA NA CASSSTGGGNQDEQYF TGTGCCAGCAGCTCCACTGGAGGGGGAAATCAGGACGAGCAGTACTTC
14 TRBJ2-7 TRBV27 NA NA CASSLYGNSYEQYF TGTGCCAGCAGTTTATACGGGAACTCCTACGAGCAGTACTTC
13 TRBJ2-7 TRBV27 NA TRBD2 CASSLGGGYEQYF TGTGCCAGCAGTTTAGGGGGGGGCTACGAGCAGTACTTC
14 TRBJ1-5 TRBV9 NA NA CASSLGESNQPQHF TGTGCCAGCAGCCTAGGGGAATCCAATCAGCCCCAGCATTTT
12 TRBJ1-6 TRBV7-9 NA NA CASSPGNSPLHF TGTGCCAGCAGTCCAGGGAATTCACCCCTCCACTTT
15 TRBJ2-1 TRBV7-3 NA TRBD2 CASSPIAGGYNEQFF TGTGCCAGCAGCCCGATAGCGGGGGGCTACAATGAGCAGTTCTTC
14 TRBJ1-1 TRBV27 NA NA CASSLFLQGSEAFF TGTGCCAGCAGTTTATTCCTTCAGGGGTCTGAAGCTTTCTTT
14 TRBJ2-7 TRBV19 NA TRBD2 CASSMTGGFGEQYF TGTGCCAGTAGTATGACGGGAGGGTTCGGCGAGCAGTACTTC
14 TRBJ1-2 TRBV4-3 NA TRBD1 CASSPGGQGAGYTF TGCGCCAGCAGCCCTGGGGGACAGGGGGCCGGCTACACCTTC
17 TRBJ2-1 TRBV28 NA NA CASSPPLRHGPYNEQFF TGTGCCAGCAGCCCACCCCTCCGACACGGGCCATACAATGAGCAGTTCTTC
11 TRBJ2-1 TRBV6-6 NA NA CASSYAGGQFF TGTGCCAGCAGTTACGCCGGGGGGCAGTTCTTC
12 TRBJ2-1 TRBV6-1 NA NA CASRLATNEQFF TGTGCCAGCAGACTAGCAACCAATGAGCAGTTCTTC
15 TRBJ2-7 TRBV27 NA NA CASSPGTPGGYEQYF TGTGCCAGCAGCCCCGGGACTCCCGGAGGCTACGAGCAGTACTTC
13 TRBJ2-7 TRBV7-9 NA NA CASSFGRGGEQYF TGTGCCAGCAGCTTTGGCAGGGGTGGCGAGCAGTACTTC
14 TRBJ1-4 TRBV11-2 NA NA CASSLAGSNEKLFF TGTGCCAGCAGCTTAGCTGGCAGTAATGAAAAACTGTTTTTT
13 TRBJ2-5 TRBV28 NA NA CASSLYRVETQYF TGTGCCAGCAGTTTATATAGGGTTGAGACCCAGTACTTC
14 TRBJ2-2 TRBV28 once NA CASGMGTGDGELFF TGTGCCAGCGGGATGGGGACCGGGGACGGGGAGCTGTTTTTT
15 TRBJ2-5 TRBV7-6 medium-sized NA CASSPRGTYQETQYF TGTGCCAGCAGCCCTAGGGGCACTTACCAAGAGACCCAGTACTTC
11 TRBJ1-1 TRBV6-1 NA TRBD1 CASSDTGGAFF TGTGCCAGCAGTGACACAGGGGGAGCTTTCTTT
15 TRBJ2-5 TRBV6-5 few TRBD2 CASRAGLAGTETQYF TGTGCCAGCAGGGCGGGACTAGCGGGAACGGAGACCCAGTACTTC
15 TRBJ2-3 TRBV19 NA NA CASSRYGLNTDTQYF TGTGCCAGTAGCCGTTATGGCCTAAACACAGATACGCAGTATTTT